This T cell receptor beta chain came from a study of blood T cell repertoires in COVID-19. Overall study context: COVID-19 samples collected from the United States, Italy and Spain covered acute and convalescent phases. Sources were T cells, B-cell-depleted T cells, or PBMCs; the material itself was cDNA or gDNA.

TCRdb keeps only in-frame clones here, not all; method: immunoSEQ multiplex PCR. The profile covers some 230,000 clones, with roughly 85% appearing a single time and 2.9% taken by the ten largest. Trimming took 6 bases from V and 2 from J, leaving 15 bases between them. The CDR3 sequence is 15 residues long. Germline lookup yields CDR1 MDHEN and CDR2 SYDVKM. V and J are TRBV28 and TRBJ2-3; D may be TRBD1 (6 bases). The TCR was taken from a man aged 50 or older who had recovered from COVID-19. What was sequenced was peripheral blood. CDR3 DNA sequence: TGTGCCAGCAGCTCCGGAAGGGGGATCACAGATACGCAGTATTTT. It translates to CASSSGRGITDTQYF.